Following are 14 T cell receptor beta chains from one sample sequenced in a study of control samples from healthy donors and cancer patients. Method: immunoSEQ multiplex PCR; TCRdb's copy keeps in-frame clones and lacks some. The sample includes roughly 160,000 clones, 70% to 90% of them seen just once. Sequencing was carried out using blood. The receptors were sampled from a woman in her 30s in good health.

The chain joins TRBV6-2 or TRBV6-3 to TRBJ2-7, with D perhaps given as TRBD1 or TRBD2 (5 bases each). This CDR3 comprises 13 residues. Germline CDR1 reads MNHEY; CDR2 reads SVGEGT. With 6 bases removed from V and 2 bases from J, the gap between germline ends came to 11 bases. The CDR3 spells CASSRGAAYEQYF. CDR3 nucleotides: TGTGCCAGCAGCCGAGGGGCCGCCTACGAGCAGTACTTC.

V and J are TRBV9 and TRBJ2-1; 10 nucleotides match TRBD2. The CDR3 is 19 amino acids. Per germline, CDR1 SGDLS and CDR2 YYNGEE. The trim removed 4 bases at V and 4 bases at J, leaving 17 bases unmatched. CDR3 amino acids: CASSHVPPSGSSGYNEQFF. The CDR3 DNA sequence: TGTGCCAGCAGCCACGTCCCCCCTAGCGGGAGTTCTGGGTACAATGAGCAGTTCTTC.

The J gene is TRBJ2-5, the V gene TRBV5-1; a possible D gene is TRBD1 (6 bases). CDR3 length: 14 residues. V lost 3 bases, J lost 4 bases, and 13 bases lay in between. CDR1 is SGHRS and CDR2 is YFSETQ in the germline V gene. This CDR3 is CASSSRTVRETQYF. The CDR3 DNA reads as TGCGCCAGCAGCTCTCGGACAGTCCGAGAGACCCAGTACTTC. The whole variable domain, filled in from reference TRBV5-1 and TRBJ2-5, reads KAGVTQTPRYLIKTRGQQVTLSCSPISGHRSVSWYQQTPGQGLQFLFEYFSETQRNKGNFPGRFSGRQFSNSRSEMNVSTLELGDSALYLCASSSRTVRETQYFGPGTRLLVL.

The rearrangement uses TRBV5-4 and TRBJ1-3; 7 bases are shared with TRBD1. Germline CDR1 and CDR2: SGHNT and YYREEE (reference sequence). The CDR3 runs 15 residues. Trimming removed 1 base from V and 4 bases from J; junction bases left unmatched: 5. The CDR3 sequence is CASSLKGAPGNTIYF. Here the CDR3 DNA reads TGTGCCAGCAGCTTGAAGGGGGCGCCAGGAAACACCATATATTTT.

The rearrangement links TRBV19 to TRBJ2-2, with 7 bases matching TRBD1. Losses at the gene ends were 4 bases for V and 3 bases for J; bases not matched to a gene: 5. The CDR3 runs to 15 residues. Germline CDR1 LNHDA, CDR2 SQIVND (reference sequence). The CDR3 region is CASSTPGTDTGELFF. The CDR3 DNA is TGTGCCAGTAGTACCCCCGGGACAGACACCGGGGAGCTGTTTTTT.

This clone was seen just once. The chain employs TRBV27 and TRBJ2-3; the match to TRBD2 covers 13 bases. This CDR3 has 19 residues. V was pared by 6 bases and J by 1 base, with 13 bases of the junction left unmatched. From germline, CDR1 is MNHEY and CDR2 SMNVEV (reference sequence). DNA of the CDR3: TGTGCCAGCAGGCCTACTAGCGGGAGGGCCCTCCTGGGCACAGATACGCAGTATTTT. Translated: CASRPTSGRALLGTDTQYF.

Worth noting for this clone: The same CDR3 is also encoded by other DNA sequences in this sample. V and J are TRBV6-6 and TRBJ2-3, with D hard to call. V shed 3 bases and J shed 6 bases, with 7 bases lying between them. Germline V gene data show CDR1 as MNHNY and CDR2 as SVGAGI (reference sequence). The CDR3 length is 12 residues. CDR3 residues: CASSYNGDTQYF. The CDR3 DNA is TGTGCCAGCAGTTATAATGGGGATACGCAGTATTTT.

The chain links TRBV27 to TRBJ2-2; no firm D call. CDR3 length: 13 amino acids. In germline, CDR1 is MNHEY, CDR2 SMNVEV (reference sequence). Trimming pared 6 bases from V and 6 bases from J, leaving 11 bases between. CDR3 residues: CASSQKMAGELFF. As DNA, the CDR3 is TGTGCCAGCAGCCAAAAAATGGCCGGGGAGCTGTTTTTT.

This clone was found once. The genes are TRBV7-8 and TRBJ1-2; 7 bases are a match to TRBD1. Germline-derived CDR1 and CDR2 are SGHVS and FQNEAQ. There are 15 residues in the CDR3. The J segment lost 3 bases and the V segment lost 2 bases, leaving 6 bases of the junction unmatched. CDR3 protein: CASSLRWDSDYGYTF. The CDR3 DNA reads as TGTGCCAGCAGCTTAAGGTGGGACAGCGACTATGGCTACACCTTC.

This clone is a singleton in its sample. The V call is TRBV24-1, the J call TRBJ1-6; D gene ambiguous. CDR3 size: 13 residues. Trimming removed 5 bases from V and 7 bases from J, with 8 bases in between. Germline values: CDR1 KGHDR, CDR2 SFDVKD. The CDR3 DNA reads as TGTGCCACCAGTGTCGGCATGAATTCACCCCTCCACTTT. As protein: CATSVGMNSPLHF.

CDR3: CASSGGSGNTIYF. The DNA of the CDR3 is TGTGCCAGCTCGGGGGGCTCTGGAAACACCATATATTTT. The chain links TRBV2 to TRBJ1-3; D might be TRBD1 (5 bases). In germline, CDR1 is SNHLY, CDR2 FYNNEI. The CDR3 spans 13 residues. Trimming took off 8 bases at V and 0 bases at J, with 8 bases between the two ends.

CDR3 nucleotide sequence: TGTGCCAGCAGTGAGATATTCCCGGGACAGGGGATTTTCGGGGAGCTGTTTTTT. Protein product: CASSEIFPGQGIFGELFF. The genes are TRBV6-1 and TRBJ2-2, with 10 bases lining up with TRBD1. The germline gives CDR1 MNHNS, CDR2 SASEGT. Trimming cost V 3 bases and J 7 bases; bases outside gene matches: 14. The CDR3 contains 18 residues.

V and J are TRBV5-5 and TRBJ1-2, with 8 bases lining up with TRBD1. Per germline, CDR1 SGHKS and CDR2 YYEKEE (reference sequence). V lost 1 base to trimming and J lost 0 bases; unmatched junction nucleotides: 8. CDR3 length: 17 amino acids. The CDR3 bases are TGTGCCAGCAGCTTGTGGGGGGGACAGGATCCTAACTATGGCTACACCTTC. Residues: CASSLWGGQDPNYGYTF.

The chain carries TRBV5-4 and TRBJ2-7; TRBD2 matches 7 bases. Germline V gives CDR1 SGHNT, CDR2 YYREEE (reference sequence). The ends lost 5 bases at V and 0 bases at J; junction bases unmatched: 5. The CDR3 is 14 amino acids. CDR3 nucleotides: TGTGCCAGCAGTTCCGGACTAGGCTCCTACGAGCAGTACTTC. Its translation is CASSSGLGSYEQYF.